This TCR beta chain emerged from a study of T cells after yellow fever vaccination. Looked up from germline, CDR1 is SGHRS and CDR2 is YFSETQ. The CDR3 spans 14 residues. V gave up 4 bases and J gave up 5 bases; unmatched junction bases: 5. Regarding the study as a whole: Bulk-population clonotypes that are abundant could appear as contaminants in FACS-sorted repertoires. Reappearance after the booster was seen for most primary-vaccination clones, at approximately 97% CD4 and more than 80% CD8.

It was through 5'RACE template switching that TCR cDNA was made, with a universal primer site and UMIs added. TCRdb called the 5' RACE reads again in MiXCR, with one record for every CDR3 protein. The sample has about 320,000 distinct CDR3 sequences, about 11% seen once. This clonotype was counted between two and nine times. Its antigen is undetermined. The specimen comprised CD4+ T cells sorted from PBMCs, sampled 45 days after the yellow fever booster vaccination. The chain uses TRBV5-1 and TRBJ2-2; 7 bases align to TRBD1. The receptor was isolated from a man younger than 35 who received the YFV17D yellow fever vaccine. CDR3 nucleotides: TGCGCCAGCAGCGGGACAGCTAGGACCGGGGAGCTGTTTTTT. This encodes CASSGTARTGELFF.